The present TCR beta chain was sequenced within a study of blood T cell repertoires in COVID-19. This CDR3 has 15 amino acids. Per the germline V gene, CDR1 is SGHTA and CDR2 is FQGNSA. Trimming removed 4 bases from V and 5 bases from J, with 12 bases in between. Profiled with immunoSEQ multiplex PCR; TCRdb holds only in-frame clones, not every one. This sample carries approximately 200,000 clones, less than 85% of them seen once, and the ten largest clones take 1.8%. The TCR originated in a man in his sixties who had recovered from COVID-19. Sequenced: PBMCs or T cells enriched from blood (not recorded which). The chain recombines TRBV7-2 with TRBJ1-6; weak D call: TRBD1 (5 bases). DNA of the CDR3: TGTGCCAGCAGCTCCCGGGGGGGAGATAATTCACCCCTCCACTTT. Its translation: CASSSRGGDNSPLHF.